A selection of T cell receptor beta chains follows, all from one sample in a study of OX40 agonist ivuxolimab in advanced cancers. Here immunoSEQ multiplex PCR was the method, and the copy in TCRdb shows in-frame clones only, minus some. The sample consists of about 81,000 clones, approximately 85% of them appearing once. The source was CD4+ or CD8+ T cells sorted from blood, collected in a trial of the OX40 agonist ivuxolimab. The source of these receptors is an adult with an advanced solid tumor such as melanoma, head and neck, liver or kidney cancer. Both conserved end residues are part of each CDR3. The order of the fields is V gene, J gene, clone size, D gene, CDR3 DNA, CDR3 protein. The D gene is left open where the match is weak. Size is omitted from some rows. Given values are once, few, many or a class for expanded clones.

V: TRBV5-4; J: TRBJ2-7; size: few; D: TRBD1; DNA: TGTGCCAGCAGCACCGACAGGGGCCGCTACGAGCAGTACTTC; CDR3: CASSTDRGRYEQYF
V: TRBV5-4; J: TRBJ1-2; size: -; D: -; DNA: TGTGCCAGCAGCATCGACAGTAACTATGGCTACACCTTC; CDR3: CASSIDSNYGYTF
V: TRBV6-6; J: TRBJ1-2; size: -; D: TRBD1; DNA: TGTGCCAGCAGCCGACCGGACAGGGCCGGGGGCTACACCTTC; CDR3: CASSRPDRAGGYTF
V: TRBV2; J: TRBJ1-1; size: -; D: TRBD1; DNA: TGTGCCACTAAGACAGGGCCGCACAACACTGAAGCTTTCTTT; CDR3: CATKTGPHNTEAFF
V: TRBV6-6; J: TRBJ2-3; size: -; D: TRBD1; DNA: TGTGCCAGCAGGCACAGGGGAACAGATACGCAGTATTTT; CDR3: CASRHRGTDTQYF
V: TRBV7-6; J: TRBJ2-3; size: -; D: -; DNA: TGTGCCAGCAGCTTAGCGCCCAGGGGGGCAGATACGCAGTATTTT; CDR3: CASSLAPRGADTQYF
V: TRBV6-6; J: TRBJ2-1; size: -; D: -; DNA: TGTGCCAGCAGCAGATGGGGACCAAGCTCCTACAATGAGCAGTTCTTC; CDR3: CASSRWGPSSYNEQFF
V: TRBV25-1; J: TRBJ1-2; size: once; D: -; DNA: TGTGCCCGCGGGGGATTTGGGGGGAACTATGGCTACACCTTC; CDR3: CARGGFGGNYGYTF
V: TRBV6-1; J: TRBJ2-7; size: -; D: TRBD2; DNA: TGTGCCAGCTGGGCGGGAGCGGCCTACGAGCAGTACTTC; CDR3: CASWAGAAYEQYF
V: TRBV7-2; J: TRBJ2-7; size: -; D: -; DNA: TGTGCCAGCAGCCGGAGTCACGAGCAGTACTTC; CDR3: CASSRSHEQYF